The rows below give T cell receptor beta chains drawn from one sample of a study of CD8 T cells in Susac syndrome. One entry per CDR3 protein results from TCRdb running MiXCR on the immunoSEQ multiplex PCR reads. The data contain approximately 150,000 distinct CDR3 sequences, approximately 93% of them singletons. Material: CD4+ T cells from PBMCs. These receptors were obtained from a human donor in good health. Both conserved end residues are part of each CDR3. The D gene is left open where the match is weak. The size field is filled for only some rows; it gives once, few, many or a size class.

CDR3nt: TGTGCCAGCAGCCGCGTCGACTATGGCTACACCTTC
CDR3aa: CASSRVDYGYTF
abundance: .
d_gene: .
v_gene: TRBV3-1
j_gene: TRBJ1-2

CDR3nt: TGTGCCAGCAGCGGACAGGGTGACTATGGCTACACCTTC
CDR3aa: CASSGQGDYGYTF
abundance: once
d_gene: TRBD1
v_gene: TRBV2
j_gene: TRBJ1-2

CDR3nt: TGTGCCAGCAGCCCAAGAGGCGGGAGGGCCTTGGAGACCCAGTACTTC
CDR3aa: CASSPRGGRALETQYF
abundance: .
d_gene: TRBD2
v_gene: TRBV7-9
j_gene: TRBJ2-5

CDR3nt: TGCAGTGCTAGAGAAGAGGGGGCTGAAGCTTTCTTT
CDR3aa: CSAREEGAEAFF
abundance: .
d_gene: .
v_gene: TRBV20-1
j_gene: TRBJ1-1

CDR3nt: TGTGCCACCAGTGCAGGGGGCGAGCAGTACTTC
CDR3aa: CATSAGGEQYF
abundance: .
d_gene: TRBD1
v_gene: TRBV24-1
j_gene: TRBJ2-7

CDR3nt: TGCAGTGCTAGAGCCCCAACACTAGCGGGACGCACAGATACGCAGTATTTT
CDR3aa: CSARAPTLAGRTDTQYF
abundance: .
d_gene: TRBD2
v_gene: TRBV20-1
j_gene: TRBJ2-3

CDR3nt: TGTGCCTGGAGTGCCATTAGCGGGAAGGAGACCCAGTACTTC
CDR3aa: CAWSAISGKETQYF
abundance: .
d_gene: TRBD2
v_gene: TRBV30
j_gene: TRBJ2-5

CDR3nt: TGTGCCAGCAGCCAGACAGGGGCGGTCTCTGGAAACACCATATATTTT
CDR3aa: CASSQTGAVSGNTIYF
abundance: once
d_gene: TRBD1
v_gene: TRBV3-1
j_gene: TRBJ1-3

CDR3nt: TGTGCCAGCAGCCATGGAATCACTAGGTACAATGAGCAGTTCTTC
CDR3aa: CASSHGITRYNEQFF
abundance: .
d_gene: .
v_gene: TRBV3-1
j_gene: TRBJ2-1

CDR3nt: TGTGCCAGCAGCCCAAGGGACAGGGGTCGAGGTGGCTACACCTTC
CDR3aa: CASSPRDRGRGGYTF
abundance: .
d_gene: TRBD1
v_gene: TRBV27
j_gene: TRBJ1-2

CDR3nt: TGTGCCAGCAGTGACTTTCAAGGAAACACCATATATTTT
CDR3aa: CASSDFQGNTIYF
abundance: .
d_gene: .
v_gene: TRBV2
j_gene: TRBJ1-3

CDR3nt: TGTGCCAGCAGCTCGGACTCCGGCCCTGATACGCAGTATTTT
CDR3aa: CASSSDSGPDTQYF
abundance: .
d_gene: .
v_gene: TRBV7-8
j_gene: TRBJ2-3

CDR3nt: TGTGCCAGCAGCTTAGTGCGGGCTAAAAGCTCCTACGAGCAGTACTTC
CDR3aa: CASSLVRAKSSYEQYF
abundance: .
d_gene: .
v_gene: TRBV7-2
j_gene: TRBJ2-7

CDR3nt: TGTGCCAGCAGCAGGGACAGGAGCTCCTACAATGAGCAGTTCTTC
CDR3aa: CASSRDRSSYNEQFF
abundance: .
d_gene: TRBD1
v_gene: TRBV7-9
j_gene: TRBJ2-1

CDR3nt: TGTGCCTGGTCCCGGGGCATACTCACGGGCACTGAAGCTTTCTTT
CDR3aa: CAWSRGILTGTEAFF
abundance: .
d_gene: .
v_gene: TRBV30
j_gene: TRBJ1-1

CDR3nt: TGTGCCAGCAGCTTAATACAGGGGAGAGTGGAAGCTTTCTTT
CDR3aa: CASSLIQGRVEAFF
abundance: once
d_gene: TRBD1
v_gene: TRBV7-9
j_gene: TRBJ1-1

CDR3nt: TGTGCCTGGAGTGAAAGGGGGCGGGAGCTGTTTTTT
CDR3aa: CAWSERGRELFF
abundance: .
d_gene: TRBD1
v_gene: TRBV30
j_gene: TRBJ2-2

CDR3nt: TGTGCCAGCAGTCGCCGTACTAGCGGGCGCACCGGGGAGCTGTTTTTT
CDR3aa: CASSRRTSGRTGELFF
abundance: .
d_gene: TRBD2
v_gene: TRBV12-3/TRBV12-4
j_gene: TRBJ2-2

CDR3nt: TGCAGTGCTAGAGCAGGCCGCGCTGAAAAACTGTTTTTT
CDR3aa: CSARAGRAEKLFF
abundance: .
d_gene: .
v_gene: TRBV20-1
j_gene: TRBJ1-4

CDR3nt: TGCGCCAGCAGCTTGGACCAAGGAGTTGGAAACACCATATATTTT
CDR3aa: CASSLDQGVGNTIYF
abundance: .
d_gene: .
v_gene: TRBV5-1
j_gene: TRBJ1-3

CDR3nt: TGTGCCTGGAACCCAGGGCATGGGGGCAATCAGCCCCAGCATTTT
CDR3aa: CAWNPGHGGNQPQHF
abundance: .
d_gene: .
v_gene: TRBV30
j_gene: TRBJ1-5

CDR3nt: TGTGCCAGCAGTAGCGCCGGGACAGGGGGGACAGATACGCAGTATTTT
CDR3aa: CASSSAGTGGTDTQYF
abundance: .
d_gene: TRBD1
v_gene: TRBV6-1
j_gene: TRBJ2-3

CDR3nt: TGTGCCAGCAGCTTAGCCTTAGGCGATGAGACCCAGTACTTC
CDR3aa: CASSLALGDETQYF
abundance: few
d_gene: .
v_gene: TRBV7-2
j_gene: TRBJ2-5

CDR3nt: TGTGCCAGCAGCCCCAGCGGGAGGATCACAGATACGCAGTATTTT
CDR3aa: CASSPSGRITDTQYF
abundance: once
d_gene: TRBD2
v_gene: TRBV7-3
j_gene: TRBJ2-3

CDR3nt: TGTGCCAGCAGGCGGCGTTTAGCGGGCGGGGATGAGCAGTTCTTC
CDR3aa: CASRRRLAGGDEQFF
abundance: .
d_gene: TRBD2
v_gene: TRBV5-6
j_gene: TRBJ2-1

CDR3nt: TGTGCCAGCAGTGAATTTGGCGGGAGGGGGCCAGATACGCAGTATTTT
CDR3aa: CASSEFGGRGPDTQYF
abundance: .
d_gene: TRBD2
v_gene: TRBV2
j_gene: TRBJ2-3

CDR3nt: TGTGCCAGCAGCTTGTTTGTCTACGAGCAGTACTTC
CDR3aa: CASSLFVYEQYF
abundance: .
d_gene: .
v_gene: TRBV5-5
j_gene: TRBJ2-7

CDR3nt: TGTGCCAGTGGGGCAGGGGGAGTCAATCAGCCCCAGCATTTT
CDR3aa: CASGAGGVNQPQHF
abundance: .
d_gene: TRBD1
v_gene: TRBV6-1
j_gene: TRBJ1-5

CDR3nt: TGTGCCAGCAGTAGAAGCGGGAACGGGGAGCTGTTTTTT
CDR3aa: CASSRSGNGELFF
abundance: .
d_gene: TRBD2
v_gene: TRBV12-3/TRBV12-4
j_gene: TRBJ2-2

CDR3nt: TGTGCCAGCAGTTTTGCCTATGGCTACACCTTC
CDR3aa: CASSFAYGYTF
abundance: .
d_gene: .
v_gene: TRBV28
j_gene: TRBJ1-2

CDR3nt: TGCAGCGTTGGAGGTCAGGCCAATCGGCCCCAGCATTTT
CDR3aa: CSVGGQANRPQHF
abundance: .
d_gene: .
v_gene: TRBV29-1
j_gene: TRBJ1-5

CDR3nt: TGTGCCAGCTCACCGGGACAGGGCATCACCGGGGAGCTGTTTTTT
CDR3aa: CASSPGQGITGELFF
abundance: .
d_gene: TRBD1
v_gene: TRBV18
j_gene: TRBJ2-2

CDR3nt: TGTGCCAGCAGTGAGGGGCAGGGAATCCAAGAGACCCAGTACTTC
CDR3aa: CASSEGQGIQETQYF
abundance: .
d_gene: .
v_gene: TRBV2
j_gene: TRBJ2-5

CDR3nt: TGCGCCAGCAGTGAGTCGATAGGTATGGGCAGGGACGAGCAGTACTTC
CDR3aa: CASSESIGMGRDEQYF
abundance: .
d_gene: .
v_gene: TRBV10-2
j_gene: TRBJ2-7

CDR3nt: TGTGCCAGCTCACCATTGGGACCCAACCCATCGGAGCAGTACTTC
CDR3aa: CASSPLGPNPSEQYF
abundance: .
d_gene: .
v_gene: TRBV18
j_gene: TRBJ2-7

CDR3nt: TGCAGTGCTAGCGGGCCTTCTTTGAGGGAGACCCAGTACTTC
CDR3aa: CSASGPSLRETQYF
abundance: .
d_gene: .
v_gene: TRBV20-1
j_gene: TRBJ2-5

CDR3nt: TGTGCCAGCAGCGTAGACGAGGCGTACGGGGAGCTGTTTTTT
CDR3aa: CASSVDEAYGELFF
abundance: .
d_gene: .
v_gene: TRBV9
j_gene: TRBJ2-2

CDR3nt: TGTGCCAGCAGTTTTGGTGGGTTTAGCACAGATACGCAGTATTTT
CDR3aa: CASSFGGFSTDTQYF
abundance: .
d_gene: .
v_gene: TRBV27
j_gene: TRBJ2-3

CDR3nt: TGTGCCATCAGTGGGGGGATCGGGGAGACCCAGTACTTC
CDR3aa: CAISGGIGETQYF
abundance: .
d_gene: .
v_gene: TRBV10-3
j_gene: TRBJ2-5

CDR3nt: TGTGCCAGCAGTTTAGGCGGGATGCCCCCCGGCACAGATACGCAGTATTTT
CDR3aa: CASSLGGMPPGTDTQYF
abundance: .
d_gene: .
v_gene: TRBV12-3/TRBV12-4
j_gene: TRBJ2-3

CDR3nt: TGTGCCAGCAGTTTCCTTACACCGATCGAGCAGTACTTC
CDR3aa: CASSFLTPIEQYF
abundance: .
d_gene: .
v_gene: TRBV27
j_gene: TRBJ2-7

CDR3nt: TGTGCCAGCAAGCGTGTCGACTGGGCAGATACGCAGTATTTT
CDR3aa: CASKRVDWADTQYF
abundance: .
d_gene: .
v_gene: TRBV6-1
j_gene: TRBJ2-3

CDR3nt: TGTGCCACCAGCCCCCAGTCTTCGTCAGATACGCAGTATTTT
CDR3aa: CATSPQSSSDTQYF
abundance: .
d_gene: .
v_gene: TRBV9
j_gene: TRBJ2-3

CDR3nt: TGCAGTGCTAGGTTGATACTCGGAAAAGAGACCCAGTACTTC
CDR3aa: CSARLILGKETQYF
abundance: .
d_gene: .
v_gene: TRBV20-1
j_gene: TRBJ2-5

CDR3nt: TGTGCTAGTGGTGGCTTCTTGAACACCGGGGAGCTGTTTTTT
CDR3aa: CASGGFLNTGELFF
abundance: .
d_gene: .
v_gene: TRBV12-5
j_gene: TRBJ2-2

CDR3nt: TGTGCCAGCAGCCCCGGTAGTAGCGGGAGGGCGTACGAGCAGTACTTC
CDR3aa: CASSPGSSGRAYEQYF
abundance: .
d_gene: TRBD2
v_gene: TRBV5-4
j_gene: TRBJ2-7

CDR3nt: TGTGCCAGTAGTATAGTAGGGGCCCGCAGGGAGCTGTTTTTT
CDR3aa: CASSIVGARRELFF
abundance: .
d_gene: .
v_gene: TRBV19
j_gene: TRBJ2-2

CDR3nt: TGCAGTGCCGAAGAGAGCGGGAGTTTCGGAAATGAGCAGTTCTTC
CDR3aa: CSAEESGSFGNEQFF
abundance: .
d_gene: TRBD2
v_gene: TRBV20-1
j_gene: TRBJ2-1

CDR3nt: TGTGCCAGCAGTTCGGACAGGGGCACCGATGGCTACACCTTC
CDR3aa: CASSSDRGTDGYTF
abundance: .
d_gene: TRBD1
v_gene: TRBV6-1
j_gene: TRBJ1-2

CDR3nt: TGTGCCAGTTTGGAAGCAGGGGGTCCTTTGAACACTGAAGCTTTCTTT
CDR3aa: CASLEAGGPLNTEAFF
abundance: .
d_gene: TRBD1
v_gene: TRBV19
j_gene: TRBJ1-1

CDR3nt: TGTGCCAGCAGCCCCCTACTAGAACCCTACGAGCAGTACTTC
CDR3aa: CASSPLLEPYEQYF
abundance: .
d_gene: .
v_gene: TRBV4-2
j_gene: TRBJ2-7

CDR3nt: TGTGCCAGCAGCAACGGACTAGCGGGAGTGAGAGAGCAGTACTTC
CDR3aa: CASSNGLAGVREQYF
abundance: .
d_gene: TRBD2
v_gene: TRBV7-9
j_gene: TRBJ2-7

CDR3nt: TGTGCCAGCAGTCCAAGGGCCCTAAACAGGGTCGCCAAAAACATTCAGTACTTC
CDR3aa: CASSPRALNRVAKNIQYF
abundance: .
d_gene: .
v_gene: TRBV28
j_gene: TRBJ2-4

CDR3nt: TGCAGTGCCATACCCCTAGCGGGAGGGCCATGGAATGAGCAGTTCTTC
CDR3aa: CSAIPLAGGPWNEQFF
abundance: .
d_gene: TRBD2
v_gene: TRBV20-1
j_gene: TRBJ2-1